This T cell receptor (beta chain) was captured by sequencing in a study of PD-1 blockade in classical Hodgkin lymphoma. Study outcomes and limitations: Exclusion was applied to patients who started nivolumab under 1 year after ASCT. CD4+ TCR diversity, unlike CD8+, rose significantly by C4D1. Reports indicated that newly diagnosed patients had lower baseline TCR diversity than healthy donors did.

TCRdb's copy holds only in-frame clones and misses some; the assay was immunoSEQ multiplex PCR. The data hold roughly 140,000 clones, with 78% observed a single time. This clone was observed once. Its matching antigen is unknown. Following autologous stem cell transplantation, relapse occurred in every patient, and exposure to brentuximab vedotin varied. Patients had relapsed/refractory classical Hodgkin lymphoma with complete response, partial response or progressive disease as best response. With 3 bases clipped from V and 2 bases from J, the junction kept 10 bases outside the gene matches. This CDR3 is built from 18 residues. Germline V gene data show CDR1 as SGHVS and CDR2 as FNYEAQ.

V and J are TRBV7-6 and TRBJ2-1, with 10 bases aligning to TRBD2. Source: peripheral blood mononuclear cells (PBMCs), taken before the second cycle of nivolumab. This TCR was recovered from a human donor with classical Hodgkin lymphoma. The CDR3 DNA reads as TGTGCCAGCAGCTTTATCTTGGATAGCGGGGGGACCTACAATGAGCAGTTCTTC. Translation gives CASSFILDSGGTYNEQFF. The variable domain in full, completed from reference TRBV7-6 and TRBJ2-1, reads GAGVSQSPRYKVTKRGQDVALRCDPISGHVSLYWYRQALGQGPEFLTYFNYEAQQDKSGLPNDRFSAERPEGSISTLTIQRTEQRDSAMYRCASSFILDSGGTYNEQFFGPGTRLTVL.